Below, 20 T cell receptor beta chains from the same sample are listed, as sequenced in a study of shared clonotypes between healthy human individuals. TCRdb keeps only in-frame clones here, not all; method: immunoSEQ multiplex PCR. The sample gives some 600,000 clones, approximately 96% of which show up once; 0.095% to 0.13% is in the top ten. CD45RO-negative CD8 cells positively selected for CCR7 made up the naive population, which excluded terminally differentiated effector memory CD45RA+ cells. Sequencing input: naive CD8+ T cells sorted from blood. These receptors originate from a woman aged 25-40 years in good health.

The rearrangement links TRBV4-2 to TRBJ2-1; 9 bases are shared with TRBD1. V dropped 0 bases and J dropped 8; count of bases not matched to a gene: 8. Per the germline V gene, CDR1 is LGHNA and CDR2 is YNFKEQ. The CDR3 sequence is 16 residues long. The CDR3 spells CASSQDTDRGYDEQFF. The CDR3 DNA reads TGTGCCAGCAGCCAAGACACGGACAGGGGTTACGATGAGCAGTTCTTC.

V and J are TRBV2 and TRBJ1-5; no firm D call. V lost 6 bases and J 0 bases, leaving 12 bases between the germline ends. CDR3 size: 15 residues. The germline V gene encodes CDR1 SNHLY and CDR2 FYNNEI. DNA for the CDR3: TGTGCCAGCAGGGACCCAGGTTATAGCAATCAGCCCCAGCATTTT. Translated, it gives CASRDPGYSNQPQHF.

The chain recombines TRBV2 with TRBJ1-1; D may be TRBD1 (5 bases). Germline assignment: CDR1 SNHLY and CDR2 FYNNEI. V was cut by 0 bases and J by 7 bases, with 9 bases left in between. CDR3 length: 13 residues. CDR3 DNA: TGTGCCAGCAGTGAAGCAGGGGCCCGTGAAGCTTTCTTT. Translating gives CASSEAGAREAFF.

The CDR3 protein is CASSSFGDPDTQYF. CDR3 DNA sequence: TGTGCCAGCAGTTCCTTCGGGGACCCAGATACGCAGTATTTT. The chain uses TRBV27 and TRBJ2-3; D could derive from TRBD1 or TRBD2 (5 bases each). The CDR3 sequence is 14 residues long. Germline-derived CDR1 and CDR2 are MNHEY and SMNVEV (reference sequence). Trimming left V 4 bases short and J 4 bases short, with 12 bases between.

The rearrangement joins TRBV2 to TRBJ1-2; a weak D match, TRBD1 (5 bases). Trimming pared 3 bases from V and 2 bases from J, leaving 13 bases between. CDR1 and CDR2 from the germline V gene are SNHLY and FYNNEI. The CDR3 is 15 amino acids. The CDR3 nucleotides are TGTGCCAGCAGTGATTGGCAGCGGACAAACTATGGCTACACCTTC. Its translation is CASSDWQRTNYGYTF.

The chain employs TRBV28 and TRBJ2-2; 12 nucleotides line up with TRBD2. J gave up 6 bases and V 3 bases, and 17 bases lay outside the gene matches. This CDR3 has 20 residues. Germline V gives CDR1 MDHEN, CDR2 SYDVKM. The CDR3 reads CASSFVASGREKTVPGELFF. CDR3 coding DNA: TGTGCCAGCAGTTTTGTCGCTAGCGGGAGGGAAAAGACGGTCCCCGGGGAGCTGTTTTTT. Variable domain in full (rest from reference TRBV28 and TRBJ2-2): DVKVTQSSRYLVKRTGEKVFLECVQDMDHENMFWYRQDPGLGLRLIYFSYDVKMKEKGDIPEGYSVSREKKERFSLILESASTNQTSMYLCASSFVASGREKTVPGELFFGEGSRLTVL.

This clone was seen a single time. The chain carries TRBV28 and TRBJ2-7; possible D gene TRBD1, 6 bases. Trimming left V 4 bases short and J 4 bases short, with 17 bases between. The germline gives CDR1 MDHEN, CDR2 SYDVKM. CDR3 length: 15 residues. CDR3 residues: CASSSPRTVVYEQYF. CDR3 DNA: TGTGCCAGCAGTTCCCCCCGGACAGTGGTGTACGAGCAGTACTTC.

The J gene is TRBJ2-5, the V gene TRBV27; 7 positions match TRBD2. J lost 0 bases, V lost 6 bases, and 28 bases had no gene match. CDR3 length: 22 amino acids. Per germline, CDR1 MNHEY and CDR2 SMNVEV (reference sequence). CDR3 residues: CASSPDRARWGGLDRNQETQYF. The CDR3 DNA follows: TGTGCCAGCAGCCCCGATCGGGCCCGGTGGGGTGGACTAGACCGAAACCAAGAGACCCAGTACTTC.

V and J are TRBV9 and TRBJ1-1; D might be TRBD1 (5 bases). Germline V gene lookup returns CDR1 SGDLS and CDR2 YYNGEE. With 4 bases removed from V and 6 bases from J, the gap between germline ends came to 16 bases. The CDR3 spans 14 residues. The CDR3 nucleotides read TGTGCCAGCAGCACGGACAAAGTTGGCCCTGAAGCTTTCTTT. It encodes CASSTDKVGPEAFF. Complete variable domain (other parts from reference TRBV9 and TRBJ1-1): DSGVTQTPKHLITATGQRVTLRCSPRSGDLSVYWYQQSLDQGLQFLIQYYNGEERAKGNILERFSAQQFPDLHSELNLSSLELGDSALYFCASSTDKVGPEAFFGQGTRLTVV.

This chain joins TRBV19 and TRBJ2-1; D is ambiguous. V lost 5 bases, J lost 0 bases, and 8 bases lay in between. This CDR3 is 14 amino acids long. Germline V gene sequence: CDR1 LNHDA, CDR2 SQIVND (reference sequence). CDR3: CASSSWSSYNEQFF. The CDR3 DNA reads as TGTGCCAGTAGTTCGTGGAGCTCCTACAATGAGCAGTTCTTC. Full variable domain (remainder filled in from reference TRBV19 and TRBJ2-1): DGGITQSPKYLFRKEGQNVTLSCEQNLNHDAMYWYRQDPGQGLRLIYYSQIVNDFQKGDIAEGYSVSREKKESFPLTVTSAQKNPTAFYLCASSSWSSYNEQFFGPGTRLTVL.

V and J are TRBV5-8 and TRBJ2-7; 8 nucleotides agree with TRBD2. Germline CDR1 is SGHTS and CDR2 is YDEGEE. The V gene end was trimmed by 3 bases and the J gene end by 3 bases; junction bases not matched to a gene: 8. This CDR3 spans 15 amino acids. As DNA, the CDR3 is TGTGCCAGCAGCTCCCGTACGGGGGGGATCTACGAGCAGTACTTC. Protein sequence: CASSSRTGGIYEQYF.

The rearrangement links TRBV11-2 to TRBJ2-7; 11 bases fit TRBD2. Germline V gives CDR1 SGHAT, CDR2 FQNNGV. The CDR3 has 16 amino acids. V lost 3 bases to trimming and J lost 3 bases; unmatched junction nucleotides: 7. The CDR3, as DNA: TGTGCCAGCAGCTTTTCCGGGACTAGCGGCAACTACGAGCAGTACTTC. Translated, it gives CASSFSGTSGNYEQYF.

The chain employs TRBV10-2 and TRBJ2-7; 8 bases are a match to TRBD1. Germline V gives CDR1 WSHSY, CDR2 SAAADI. Germline trimming cut 3 bases from V and 7 bases from J; bases unmatched to any gene: 17. The CDR3 spans 17 residues. The CDR3 region is CASSDKRSIWTGWEQYF. In nucleotides, the CDR3 is TGCGCCAGCAGTGATAAGAGGTCTATTTGGACAGGGTGGGAGCAGTACTTC.

V is TRBV28 and J is TRBJ2-5; a weak D match, TRBD1 (5 bases). The CDR3 runs to 16 residues. The V gene's germline CDR1 is MDHEN and CDR2 SYDVKM. Trimming removed 6 bases from V and 3 bases from J, with 20 bases in between. CDR3 region: CASSPLWGVLEETQYF. In nucleotides, the CDR3 is TGTGCCAGCAGCCCGTTGTGGGGCGTGTTAGAAGAGACCCAGTACTTC. Filled out from reference TRBV28 and TRBJ2-5, the complete variable domain reads DVKVTQSSRYLVKRTGEKVFLECVQDMDHENMFWYRQDPGLGLRLIYFSYDVKMKEKGDIPEGYSVSREKKERFSLILESASTNQTSMYLCASSPLWGVLEETQYFGPGTRLLVL.

The chain is built from TRBV4-2 and TRBJ2-2; D perhaps matches TRBD2 (6 bases). Trimming stripped 1 base from V and 9 bases from J, with 12 bases between. The CDR3 sequence is 14 residues long. Germline V CDR1 and CDR2: LGHNA, YNFKEQ. CDR3 region: CASSQVELARELFF. Here the CDR3 DNA reads TGTGCCAGCAGCCAAGTTGAACTAGCCCGGGAGCTGTTTTTT.

CDR3 bases: TGTGCCAGCGCGTTAGCGGGAGGGACCGGGGAGCTGTTTTTT. This sequence encodes CASALAGGTGELFF. The V call is TRBV2, the J call TRBJ2-2; 11 nucleotides match TRBD2. Trimming cost V 8 bases and J 5 bases; bases outside gene matches: 4. The CDR3 extends over 14 amino acids. From germline, CDR1 is SNHLY and CDR2 FYNNEI.

The V gene is TRBV2, the J gene TRBJ1-5, with 8 nucleotides matching TRBD1. From germline, CDR1 is SNHLY and CDR2 FYNNEI. After removal of 4 bases from V and 7 bases from J, the junction contained 3 bases not matched to a gene. The CDR3 runs to 13 residues. The CDR3 DNA reads TGTGCCAGCAGTGTGGGACAGGCGCAGCCCCAGCATTTT. It encodes CASSVGQAQPQHF.

The gene calls are TRBV4-1 and TRBJ2-5; either TRBD1 or TRBD2 may fit D (5 bases each). Germline CDR1 MGHRA, CDR2 YSYEKL. The CDR3 totals 15 residues. The V gene lost 4 bases and the J gene lost 6 bases, with 18 bases spanning the gap. CDR3 DNA: TGCGCCAGCAGCCTTGCTTGGACATCGGGAAAGACCCAGTACTTC. Translated: CASSLAWTSGKTQYF.

The genes are TRBV28 and TRBJ1-4, with 7 bases fitting TRBD1. The germline CDR1 and CDR2 sequences are MDHEN and SYDVKM. Trimming cost V 3 bases and J 11 bases; bases outside gene matches: 3. The CDR3 loop spans 12 amino acids. CDR3 sequence (DNA): TGTGCCAGCAGTTTCGGGACAGTTAAACTGTTTTTT. This gives the protein CASSFGTVKLFF.

V and J are TRBV5-4 and TRBJ2-1; unclear D gene. V was shortened by 3 bases and J by 2 bases, with 6 bases between the two germline ends. The CDR3 is 13 amino acids. Germline V gives CDR1 SGHNT, CDR2 YYREEE (reference sequence). Here the CDR3 reads CASSYLPYNEQFF. The CDR3 nucleotides are TGTGCCAGCAGCTACCTTCCCTACAATGAGCAGTTCTTC.